The rows below give T cell receptor beta chains drawn from one sample of a study of blood T cell repertoires in COVID-19. The assay was immunoSEQ multiplex PCR, and TCRdb's table has in-frame clones only and misses some. The sample has 75,000 to 95,000 clones; roughly 90% are singletons. Sequencing used peripheral blood. The source of these receptors is a woman older than 75 with acute or convalescent COVID-19. CDR3s leave out the opening cysteine and the closing phenylalanine or tryptophan. Clone size is not always given. Where it is, it says once, few, many or a class for expanded clones.

cdr3_aa v_call clone_size
ASSRNPGTSGRSDTQY TRBV4-2 few
ASSPGKGVGHEQY TRBV7-2 -
ASSQDRGLGNTIY TRBV4-3 -
ASSPRWSGETQY TRBV9 -
ASSSPGGAGFQNIQY TRBV7-2 -
SASDRGGYGYT TRBV20-1 once
ASSKTMGLAGEYYEQY TRBV7-2 -
ASSFGGIYNEQF TRBV5-1 once
AISEGRGRGVVYT TRBV10-3 once
ASSLEGPGLAGDEQY TRBV27 -
ASSLGTANYGYT TRBV7-2 -
ASSEDGAVNNQPQH TRBV2 -
ASSSGQGSYGYT TRBV11-2 few
AWSVLDRGFPQH TRBV30 -
ASKKGNTIY TRBV28 -
SASQQDYNEQF TRBV20-1 -
ASSSETWYQETQY TRBV7-2 -
ASSLGLAGLYNEQF TRBV13 -
SGGTAYEQY TRBV29-1 -
ASRLAGGPAGELF TRBV27 few
ASSETSRATGELF TRBV25-1 -
ASSPTGGFSPLH TRBV7-9 -
ASSLGTGVYTQY TRBV5-1 -
ASRGTGSGNQPQH TRBV27 -
ASRKQGLESGNTIY TRBV28 once
ATSRVQGDNEKLF TRBV15 -
ASSLGTSGSSNEQF TRBV5-1 -
ASSQGGGIGYEQY TRBV3-1/TRBV3-2 -